This TCR beta chain derives from a study of T-cell reconstitution after alpha-beta-depleted transplantation in children. Concerning this clonotype itself: What it binds is not known.

Preparation of the TCRbeta library used unique molecular identifiers. TCRdb re-called the PCR reads through MiXCR, storing one row per CDR3 protein. The sample contains about 980,000 distinct CDR3 sequences, around 30% of which appear only once. V was shortened by 6 bases and J by 0 bases, with 9 bases between the two germline ends. This CDR3 spans 13 amino acids. Study-wide results and limits: Once a year had passed after transplant, T-cell counts and diversity came mostly from newly produced T cells. After transplant, high TCRbeta diversity at day 60 in some patients arose from surviving recipient T cells and thymic progenitors. Alpha-beta T cells about two months after transplant reportedly derived from several hundred expanded graft clones.

This chain connects TRBV12-3 or TRBV12-4 to TRBJ2-7; D is ambiguous. The specimen comprised PBMCs, mostly from graft donor cells, sampled 360 days after TCRalphabeta/CD19-depleted stem cell transplant. This receptor was taken from a boy under three years old who had a stem cell transplant for SCID, so the T cells may come from the graft donor. CDR3 DNA: TGTGCCAGCAGAAACAGAGCCTCCTACGAGCAGTACTTC. This codes for CASRNRASYEQYF.